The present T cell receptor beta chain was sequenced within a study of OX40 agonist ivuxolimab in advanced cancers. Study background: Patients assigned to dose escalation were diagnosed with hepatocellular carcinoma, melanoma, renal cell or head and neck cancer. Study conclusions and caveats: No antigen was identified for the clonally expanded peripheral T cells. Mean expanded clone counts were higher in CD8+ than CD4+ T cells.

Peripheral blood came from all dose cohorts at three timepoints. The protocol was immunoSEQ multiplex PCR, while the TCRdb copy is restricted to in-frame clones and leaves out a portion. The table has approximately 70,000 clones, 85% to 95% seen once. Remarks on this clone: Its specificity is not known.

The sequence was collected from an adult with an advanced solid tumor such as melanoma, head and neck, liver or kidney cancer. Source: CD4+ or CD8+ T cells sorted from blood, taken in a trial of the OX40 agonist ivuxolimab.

The CDR3, as DNA: TGTGCCAGCAGTATAGGACAGGGGGAACGCTACGAGCAGTACTTC. Protein product: CASSIGQGERYEQYF. The V call is TRBV27, the J call TRBJ2-7, with TRBD1 matching over 10 bases. The V gene end was trimmed by 5 bases and the J gene end by 3 bases; junction bases not matched to a gene: 7. Germline V gene lookup returns CDR1 MNHEY and CDR2 SMNVEV (reference sequence). This CDR3 comprises 15 residues.